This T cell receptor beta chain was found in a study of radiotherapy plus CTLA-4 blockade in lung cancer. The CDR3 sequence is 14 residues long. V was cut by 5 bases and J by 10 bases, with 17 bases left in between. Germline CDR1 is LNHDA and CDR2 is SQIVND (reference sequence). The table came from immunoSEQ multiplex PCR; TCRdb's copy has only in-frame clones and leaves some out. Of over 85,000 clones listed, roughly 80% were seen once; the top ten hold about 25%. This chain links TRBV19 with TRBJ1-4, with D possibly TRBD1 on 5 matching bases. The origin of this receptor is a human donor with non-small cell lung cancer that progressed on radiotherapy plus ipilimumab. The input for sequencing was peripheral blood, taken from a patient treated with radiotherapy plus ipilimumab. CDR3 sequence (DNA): TGTGCCAGTAGTCCTGGGGACTCGGGGGGAAAACTGTTTTTT. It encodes CASSPGDSGGKLFF.